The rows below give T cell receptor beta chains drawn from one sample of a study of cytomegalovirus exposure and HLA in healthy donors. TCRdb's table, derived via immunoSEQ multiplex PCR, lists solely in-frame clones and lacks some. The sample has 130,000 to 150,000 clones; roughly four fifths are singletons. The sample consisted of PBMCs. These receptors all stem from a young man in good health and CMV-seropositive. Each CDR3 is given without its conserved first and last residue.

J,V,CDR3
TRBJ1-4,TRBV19,ASGQGLGSNEKLF
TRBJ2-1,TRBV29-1,SAAGGRWNEQF
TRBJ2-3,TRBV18,ASSPRESGIRPDTQY
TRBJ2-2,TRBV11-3,ASSSSGWNTGELF
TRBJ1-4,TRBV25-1,ASSEVRGEKLF
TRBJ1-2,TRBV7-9,ASSLSLSPSPNYGYT
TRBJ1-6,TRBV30,AWKQGYNSPLH
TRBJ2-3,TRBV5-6,ASSLGGVDTQY
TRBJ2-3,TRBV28,ASSLSGKQDTQY
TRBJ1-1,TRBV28,ASSLGHQRDTEAF
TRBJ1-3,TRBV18,ASTYHISGNTIY
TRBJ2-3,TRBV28,VSQGQGDSDTQY
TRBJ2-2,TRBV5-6,ASSAGVNTGELF
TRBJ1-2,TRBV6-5,ASSYPGGSGYT
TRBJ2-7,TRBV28,ASSTPTAGGVYEQY
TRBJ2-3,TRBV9,ASSVGGITDTQY
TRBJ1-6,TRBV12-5,ASGFGRTVYNSPLH
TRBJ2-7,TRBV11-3,ASSSTGAYEQY
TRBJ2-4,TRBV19,ASSIGWVQVLAKNIQY
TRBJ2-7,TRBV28,ASSPPTGTYGEQY
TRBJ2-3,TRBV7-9,ASSSFSGGLTDTQY
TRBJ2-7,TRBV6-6,ASSYKGGAVYEQY
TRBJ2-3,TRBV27,ASSPQGFRVSDTQY
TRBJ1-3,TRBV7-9,ASSLAYSYSGNTIY
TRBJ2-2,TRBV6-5,ASSYSWRNTGELF
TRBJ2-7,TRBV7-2,ASSLERSGEQY
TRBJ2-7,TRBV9,ASSPTRAGAQFGEQY
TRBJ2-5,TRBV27,ASSLPRETQY
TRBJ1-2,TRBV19,ASSIGPDRASGYT
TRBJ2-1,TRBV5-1,ASSLRLAASSYNEQF
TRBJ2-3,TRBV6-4,ASSDSIGGSPQY
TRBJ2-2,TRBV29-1,SVLAGVSAGTGELF
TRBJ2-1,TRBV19,ASSRTGGPYNEQF